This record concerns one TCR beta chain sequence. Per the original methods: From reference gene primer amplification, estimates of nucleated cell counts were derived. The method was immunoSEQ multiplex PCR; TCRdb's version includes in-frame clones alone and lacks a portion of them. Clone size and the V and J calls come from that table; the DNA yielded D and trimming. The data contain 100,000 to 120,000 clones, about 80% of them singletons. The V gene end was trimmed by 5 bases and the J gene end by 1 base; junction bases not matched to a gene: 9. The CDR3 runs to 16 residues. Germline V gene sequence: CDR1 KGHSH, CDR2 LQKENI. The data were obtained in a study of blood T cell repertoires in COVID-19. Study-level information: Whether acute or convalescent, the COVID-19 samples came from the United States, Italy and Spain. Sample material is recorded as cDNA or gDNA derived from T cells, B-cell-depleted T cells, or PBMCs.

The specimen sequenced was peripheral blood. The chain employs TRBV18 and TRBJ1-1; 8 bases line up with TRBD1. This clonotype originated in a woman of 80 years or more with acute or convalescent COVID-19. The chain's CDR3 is CASSATMDRENTEAFF. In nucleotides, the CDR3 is TGTGCCAGCTCAGCAACGATGGACAGGGAGAACACTGAAGCTTTCTTT.